Included here is one TCR beta chain sequence, with context. These data come from a study of blood T cell repertoires in COVID-19. With V trimmed by 8 bases and J by 0 bases, 7 bases remained unmatched. The CDR3 runs 15 residues. Per the germline V gene, CDR1 is LNHDA and CDR2 is SQIVND (reference sequence). TCRdb's table, derived via immunoSEQ multiplex PCR, lists solely in-frame clones and lacks some. The table lists 200,000 to 300,000 clones, approximately 86% of them singletons. The TCR sequence derives from a man younger than 40 with active or convalescent COVID-19. Input material: peripheral blood. V is TRBV19 and J is TRBJ2-1; 7 nucleotides agree with TRBD2. The CDR3 here is CASGRVLSSYNEQFF. The CDR3 DNA reads TGTGCCAGTGGGAGGGTGCTAAGCTCCTACAATGAGCAGTTCTTC. Using reference TRBV19 and TRBJ2-1 for the parts outside the CDR3, the full variable domain is DGGITQSPKYLFRKEGQNVTLSCEQNLNHDAMYWYRQDPGQGLRLIYYSQIVNDFQKGDIAEGYSVSREKKESFPLTVTSAQKNPTAFYLCASGRVLSSYNEQFFGPGTRLTVL.